Shown below are 5 T cell receptor beta chains from a single sample sequenced in a study of T-cell reconstitution after alpha-beta-depleted transplantation in children. Unique molecular identifiers were incorporated during preparation of the TCRbeta library. TCRdb re-called the PCR reads through MiXCR, storing one row per CDR3 protein. The table includes approximately 400,000 distinct CDR3 sequences, about 16% detected once. The sequencing here drew on PBMCs, mostly from graft donor cells, taken 360 days after TCRalphabeta/CD19-depleted stem cell transplant. These receptors all stem from a boy under two years old who had a stem cell transplant for Wiskott-Aldrich syndrome, so the T cells may come from the graft donor.

This clonotype was found many times. The CDR3 here is CASSLSGGYTF. The CDR3 region has the DNA TGTGCCAGCAGTTTGTCCGGAGGCTACACCTTC. The chain combines TRBV12-3 or TRBV12-4 with TRBJ1-2; no firm D call. With 3 bases removed from V and 8 bases from J, the gap between germline ends came to 7 bases. There are 11 residues in the CDR3.

The rearrangement uses TRBV27 and TRBJ2-7; TRBD2 aligns across 15 bases. The CDR3 length is 18 residues. V was pared by 3 bases and J by 2 bases, with 8 bases of the junction left unmatched. Germline CDR1 is MNHEY and CDR2 is SMNVEV (reference sequence). The CDR3 loop reads CASSFGLAGGPRPYEQYF. CDR3 coding DNA: TGTGCCAGCAGTTTCGGACTAGCGGGGGGGCCTAGGCCCTACGAGCAGTACTTC.

This chain links TRBV29-1 with TRBJ2-4; 10 bases line up with TRBD1. This CDR3 is built from 14 residues. Germline CDR1 reads SQVTM; CDR2 reads ANQGSEA. V lost 6 bases to trimming and J lost 1 base; unmatched junction nucleotides: 3. Here the CDR3 reads CSVAGQGAKNIQYF. DNA of the CDR3: TGCAGCGTGGCGGGACAGGGGGCCAAAAACATTCAGTACTTC.

The chain joins TRBV29-1 to TRBJ2-5, with TRBD1 matching 8 bases. The junction had 9 bases not matched to a gene; V was cut back by 6 bases and J by 3 bases. The CDR3 contains 14 residues. The germline V gene has CDR1 SQVTM and CDR2 ANQGSEA. DNA of the CDR3: TGCAGCGTGGGGCGGACAGGGACAGAAGAGACCCAGTACTTC. Translating gives CSVGRTGTEETQYF.

The V gene is TRBV10-3, the J gene TRBJ2-6; 8 bases align to TRBD1. This CDR3 spans 18 amino acids. Germline CDR1 reads ENHRY; CDR2 reads SYGVKD. Trimming cost V 3 bases and J 2 bases; bases outside gene matches: 9. The CDR3 sequence is CAISDSLRTGTGANVLTF. For the CDR3, the DNA is TGTGCCATCAGTGATTCGCTCAGGACAGGGACTGGGGCCAACGTCCTGACTTTC.